This is a list of T cell receptor beta chains from one sample in a study of blood T cell repertoires in COVID-19. The data were produced by immunoSEQ multiplex PCR, yet TCRdb's version contains in-frame clones alone and is incomplete. The sample includes over 250,000 clones, 87% of them seen just once. The material sequenced was peripheral blood. These receptors originate from a woman aged 40 to 50 who had recovered from COVID-19. CDR3s include the opening cysteine and the closing phenylalanine or tryptophan. Fields, in order: clone size, V gene, J gene, D gene, CDR3 length, CDR3 DNA, CDR3 protein. The D gene is left open where the match is weak. Rows give clone size only sometimes, using once, few, many, or a class for an expanded clone.

>few|TRBV18|TRBJ1-2|TRBD1|15
TGTGCCAGCTCACGGCCCGGGACAGATAACTATGGCTACACCTTC
CASSRPGTDNYGYTF
>.|TRBV21-1|TRBJ2-7|.|15
TGTGCCAGCAGCGACCCTAGCGGGGGGTGCTGCGAGCAGTACTTC
CASSDPSGGCCEQYF
>.|TRBV3-1/TRBV3-2|TRBJ1-1|TRBD1|17
TGTGCCAGCAGCCAAGACGGGGACAGGGGCATGAACACTGAAGCTTTCTTT
CASSQDGDRGMNTEAFF
>once|TRBV5-1|TRBJ1-2|TRBD1|14
TGCGCCAGCAGTTCCCGGGACAGGGGGCATGGCTACACCTTC
CASSSRDRGHGYTF
>.|TRBV3-1/TRBV3-2|TRBJ1-3|TRBD1|16
TGTGCCAGCAGCCTATTGACAGGGAACTCTGGAAACACCATATATTTT
CASSLLTGNSGNTIYF
>.|TRBV4-3|TRBJ2-5|TRBD1|13
TGCGCCAGCAGCCGGAGGACAGGCGAGACCCAGTACTTC
CASSRRTGETQYF
>.|TRBV19|TRBJ1-1|.|15
TGTGCCAGTAGTAGAAGTCGGGCCGGGGGGACTGAAGCTTTCTTT
CASSRSRAGGTEAFF
>.|TRBV11-2|TRBJ2-1|.|14
TGTGCCAGCAGCTTAGTTCGGGGAAACAATGAGCAGTTCTTC
CASSLVRGNNEQFF
>.|TRBV4-1|TRBJ1-3|.|15
TGCGCCAGCAGCCTTCGGAGTAACTCTGGAAACACCATATATTTT
CASSLRSNSGNTIYF
>once|TRBV28|TRBJ2-1|TRBD2|13
TGTGCCAGTAGCGGGTACTCCTACAATGAGCAGTTCTTC
CASSGYSYNEQFF
>many|TRBV5-1|TRBJ1-1|.|14
TGCGCCAGCAGCTTGGAGGGGGTGAACACTGAAGCTTTCTTT
CASSLEGVNTEAFF
>.|TRBV5-1|TRBJ1-2|TRBD1|16
TGCGCCAGCAGCTTGGACAGGGGCCTGCCAACCTATGGCTACACCTTC
CASSLDRGLPTYGYTF
>.|TRBV4-1|TRBJ2-1|TRBD2|18
TGCGCCAGCAGCCACCCAACTAGCGGGGGTTACTCCTACAATGAGCAGTTCTTC
CASSHPTSGGYSYNEQFF
>.|TRBV24-1|TRBJ2-3|.|13
TGTGCCACCAGTGATATACTCACAGATACGCAGTATTTT
CATSDILTDTQYF
>.|TRBV5-1|TRBJ2-2|TRBD1|15
TGCGCCAGCAGCCTCCAACAGGGGCGGACCGGGGAGCTGTTTTTT
CASSLQQGRTGELFF
>.|TRBV6-2/TRBV6-3|TRBJ1-2|.|14
TGTGCCAGCAGTTACGATCACAGAAACTATGGCTACACCTTC
CASSYDHRNYGYTF
>once|TRBV7-3|TRBJ2-7|.|15
TGTGCCAGCAGCTCAGCTCTTGTGACAGCCTACGAGCAGTACTTC
CASSSALVTAYEQYF
>.|TRBV15|TRBJ2-7|.|13
TGTGCCACCAGCAGAGATAGTCCCTACGAGCAGTACTTC
CATSRDSPYEQYF
>.|TRBV5-4|TRBJ1-1|.|15
TGTGCCAGCAGCTTGGAGGGGACACAAAATGATGAAGCTTTCTTT
CASSLEGTQNDEAFF
>.|TRBV19|TRBJ2-7|.|15
TGTGCCAGTAGTATAGATTGGGGCAGGGGCGCTGAGCAGTACTTC
CASSIDWGRGAEQYF
>.|TRBV4-3|TRBJ2-3|TRBD2|18
TGCGCCAGCAGCCATTCTAGCGGGGGGCCTGTTAGCACAGATACGCAGTATTTT
CASSHSSGGPVSTDTQYF
>.|TRBV20-1|TRBJ1-2|.|12
TGCAGTGCTAGTAGGCAGGGCAATGGCTACACCTTC
CSASRQGNGYTF
>.|TRBV18|TRBJ2-7|.|15
TGTGCCAGCTCACCACTCGAGCGGGTTCCCTACGAGCAGTACTTC
CASSPLERVPYEQYF